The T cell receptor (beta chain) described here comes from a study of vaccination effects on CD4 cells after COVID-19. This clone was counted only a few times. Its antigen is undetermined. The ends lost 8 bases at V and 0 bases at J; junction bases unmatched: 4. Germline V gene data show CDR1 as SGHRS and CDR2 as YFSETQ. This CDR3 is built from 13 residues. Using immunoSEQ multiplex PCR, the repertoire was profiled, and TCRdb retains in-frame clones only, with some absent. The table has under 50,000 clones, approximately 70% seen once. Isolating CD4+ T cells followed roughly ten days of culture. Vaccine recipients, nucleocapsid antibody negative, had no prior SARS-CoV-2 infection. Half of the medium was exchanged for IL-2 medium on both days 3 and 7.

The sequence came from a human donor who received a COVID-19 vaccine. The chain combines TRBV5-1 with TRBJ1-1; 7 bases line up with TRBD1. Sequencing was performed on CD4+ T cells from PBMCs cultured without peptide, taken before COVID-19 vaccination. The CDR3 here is CASTGQLNTEAFF. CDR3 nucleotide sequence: TGCGCCAGTACGGGACAGTTGAACACTGAAGCTTTCTTT.